The clone carrying this TCR beta chain was recorded at least ten times. The cDNA came from 5'RACE with 10-nucleotide random UMIs. From 15-18 subjects, each sequencing run yielded over 170 million TCR-beta sequences. One entry per CDR3 protein, called by TCRdb with MiXCR from the 5' RACE reads. The profile shows under 45,000 distinct CDR3 sequences, around 13% of them singletons. The germline CDR1 and CDR2 sequences are LGHDT and YNNKEL (reference sequence). Unmatched junction bases numbered 2, after V lost 1 base and J lost 8 bases. The CDR3 spans 13 residues. This entry comes from a study of neurological immune-mediated disorders. The cells used in sorted libraries, CD4+ or CD8+ T cells, numbered 750,000 to 1,000,000.

The rearrangement joins TRBV3-1 to TRBJ1-2, with 9 bases that match TRBD1. Specimen: CD4+ T cells from blood. The origin of this receptor is a woman aged 60-70 years with HTLV-1-associated myelopathy (HAM/TSP). Written as DNA, the CDR3 is TGTGCCAGCAGCCAAGGGACAGGGGACGGCTACACCTTC. Translating it yields CASSQGTGDGYTF.